This note documents a single T cell receptor beta chain sequence. The antigen is not known. The data derive from a study of T cell responses to AZD1222 COVID-19 vaccine. Study-wide results and limits: White British people made up most donors, females outnumbered males, and clonal diversity was possibly underestimated. With dominance at 160-218 and 743-854, vaccine-associated CD4 TCRs spanned spike. At baseline, just 5 or 6 AZD1222 recipients tested seropositive.

Repertoires were generated with immunoSEQ multiplex PCR, while TCRdb's copy carries only in-frame clones and drops some. The sample carries roughly 130,000 clones, 88% recorded once. Sequenced material: peripheral blood, taken on day 0 of MenACWY control vaccination. This receptor was taken from an adult in good health.

Here the CDR3 DNA reads TGTGCCACCAGCACCGGGACGGGTGAAAAACTGTTTTTT. It codes for CATSTGTGEKLFF. The chain recombines TRBV15 with TRBJ1-4; weak D call: TRBD1 (5 bases). Germline CDR1 is LNHNV and CDR2 is YYDKDF (reference sequence). The CDR3 consists of 13 residues. V was shortened by 4 bases and J by 7 bases, with 10 bases between the two germline ends.